The clone carrying this T cell receptor beta chain has ten or more counts. Its target is not known. As to time point: persistent/refractory GD, antithyroid drugs over 5 years with positive TRAb. Preparation of the TCR library used RNA extracted from PBMCs. In Xi'an, China, an endocrinology department was the source of patients. This CDR3 is 13 amino acids long. The trim removed 4 bases at V and 8 bases at J, leaving 8 bases unmatched. The germline V gene has CDR1 SGHRS and CDR2 YFSETQ. This record belongs to a study of regulatory T cells in long-lasting Graves disease. General observations from the study: Lower TCR diversity was seen in persistent Graves' patients than in newly diagnosed ones. Thyroid tissue was not sampled; only peripheral blood was. Persistent disease preferred TRBV28, TRBJ1-2 and TRBJ2-5.

HTBI primers from iRepertoire and Arm-PCR of CDR3 regions yielded the TCR beta libraries. TCRdb re-called the multiplex PCR reads through MiXCR, storing one row per CDR3 protein. The sample has some 430,000 distinct CDR3 sequences; approximately 21% are singletons. The sequence came from a female donor with Graves disease. V usage is TRBV5-1 and J usage is TRBJ1-2; 7 bases line up with TRBD1. The sample in question was peripheral blood mononuclear cells (PBMCs), obtained when the disease was refractory, from a patient treated with antithyroid drugs. CDR3 nucleotide sequence: TGCGCCAGCAGCGAGTCAGGGGGAATCGGCTACACCTTC. Amino acid sequence: CASSESGGIGYTF.